This entry is about one T cell receptor (beta chain). No antigen is known for it. This specimen belongs to a study of CD8+CD57+ T cells in acquired aplastic anemia. Overall study results and limits: Comparison of patients with controls identified 25 to 30 shared CD8+ CDR3 sequences.

TCR beta VDJ and CDR3 profiling used genomic DNA as template. TCRdb redid the calling of the reads with MiXCR, one entry per CDR3 protein. The data contain 130,000 or so distinct CDR3 sequences, almost 40% of them singletons. An expansion of CD8+CD57+ cells by flow cytometry had been shown in patients chosen for sequencing. The sequence was collected from a human donor with aplastic anemia. The sample consisted of sorted CD4+, CD8+, or CD8+CD57+ T cells (not recorded which) from PBMCs.

CDR3 sequence: CASSIPQGGVGDQPQHF. In DNA, the CDR3 is TGTGCCAGCAGTATACCCCAGGGAGGAGTAGGAGATCAGCCCCAGCATTTT. The chain carries TRBV6-1 and TRBJ1-5; tentative D call: TRBD1 (5 bases). Looked up from germline, CDR1 is MNHNS and CDR2 is SASEGT. This CDR3 region has 17 residues. The V end was cut by 5 bases, the J end by 5 bases, with 22 bases between.